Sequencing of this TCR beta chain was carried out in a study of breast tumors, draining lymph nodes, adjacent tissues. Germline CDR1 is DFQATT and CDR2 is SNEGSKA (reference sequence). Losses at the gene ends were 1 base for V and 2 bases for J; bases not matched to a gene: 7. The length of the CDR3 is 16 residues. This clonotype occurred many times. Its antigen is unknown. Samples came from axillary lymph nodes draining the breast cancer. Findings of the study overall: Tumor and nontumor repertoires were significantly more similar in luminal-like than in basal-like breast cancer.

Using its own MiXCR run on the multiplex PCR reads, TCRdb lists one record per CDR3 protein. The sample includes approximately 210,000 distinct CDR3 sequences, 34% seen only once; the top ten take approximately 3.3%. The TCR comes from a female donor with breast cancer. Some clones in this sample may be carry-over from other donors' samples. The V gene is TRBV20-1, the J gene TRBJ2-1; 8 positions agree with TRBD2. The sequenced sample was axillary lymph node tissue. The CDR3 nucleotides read TGCAGTGCTAGAGGGCGTAGCGGGACCCCCTACAATGAGCAGTTCTTC. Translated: CSARGRSGTPYNEQFF.